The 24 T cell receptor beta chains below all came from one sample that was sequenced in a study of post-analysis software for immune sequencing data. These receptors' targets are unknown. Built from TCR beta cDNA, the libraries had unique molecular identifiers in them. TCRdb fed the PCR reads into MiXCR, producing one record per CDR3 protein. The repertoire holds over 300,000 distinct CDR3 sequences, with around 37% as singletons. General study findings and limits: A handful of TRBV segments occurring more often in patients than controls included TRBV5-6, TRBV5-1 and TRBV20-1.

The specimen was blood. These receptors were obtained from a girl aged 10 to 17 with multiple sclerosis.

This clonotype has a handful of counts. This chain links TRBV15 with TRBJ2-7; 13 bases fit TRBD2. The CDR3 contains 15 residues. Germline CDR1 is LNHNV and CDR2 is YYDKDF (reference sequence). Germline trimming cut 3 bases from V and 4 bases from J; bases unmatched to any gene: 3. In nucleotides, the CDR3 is TGTGCCACCAGCAGGGAGGGACTAGCGGGGTACGAGCAGTACTTC. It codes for CATSREGLAGYEQYF.

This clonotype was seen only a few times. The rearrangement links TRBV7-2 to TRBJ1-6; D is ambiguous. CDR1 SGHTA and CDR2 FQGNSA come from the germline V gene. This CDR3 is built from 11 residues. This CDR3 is CATSNNSPLHF. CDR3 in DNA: TGTGCTACTTCCAATAATTCACCCCTCCACTTT.

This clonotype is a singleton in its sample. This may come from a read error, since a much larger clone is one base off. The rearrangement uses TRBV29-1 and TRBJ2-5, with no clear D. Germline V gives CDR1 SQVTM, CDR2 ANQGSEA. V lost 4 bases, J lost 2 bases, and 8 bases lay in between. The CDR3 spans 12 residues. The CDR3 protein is CSVGSQQETQYF. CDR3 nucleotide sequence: TGCAGCGTTGGGAGTCAGCAAGAGACCCAGTACTTC.

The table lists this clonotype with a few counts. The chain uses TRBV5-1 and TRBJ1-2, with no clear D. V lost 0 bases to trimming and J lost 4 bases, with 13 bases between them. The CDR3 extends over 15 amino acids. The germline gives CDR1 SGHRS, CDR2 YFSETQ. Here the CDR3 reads CASSLARRSSYGYTF. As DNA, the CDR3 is TGCGCCAGCAGCTTGGCCCGTCGATCCTCCTATGGCTACACCTTC.

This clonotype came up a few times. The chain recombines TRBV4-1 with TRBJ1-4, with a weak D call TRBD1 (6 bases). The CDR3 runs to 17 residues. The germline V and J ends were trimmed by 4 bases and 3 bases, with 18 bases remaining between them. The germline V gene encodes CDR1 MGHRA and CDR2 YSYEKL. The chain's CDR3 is CASSRGGIVRANEKLFF. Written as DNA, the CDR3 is TGCGCCAGCAGCCGGGGGGGCATTGTGAGGGCTAATGAAAAACTGTTTTTT.

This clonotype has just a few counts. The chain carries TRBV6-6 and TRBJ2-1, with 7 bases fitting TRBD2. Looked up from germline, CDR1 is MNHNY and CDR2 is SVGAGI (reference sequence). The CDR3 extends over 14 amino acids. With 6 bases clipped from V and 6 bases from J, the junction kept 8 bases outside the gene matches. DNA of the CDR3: TGTGCCAGCAGAGCGGGGCGGCTAGTCAATGAGCAGTTCTTC. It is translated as CASRAGRLVNEQFF.

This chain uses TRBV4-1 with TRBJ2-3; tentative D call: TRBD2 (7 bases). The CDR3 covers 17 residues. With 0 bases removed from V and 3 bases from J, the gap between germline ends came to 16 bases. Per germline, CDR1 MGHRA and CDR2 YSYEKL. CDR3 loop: CASSQDSPGGTTDTQYF. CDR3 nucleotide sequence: TGCGCCAGCAGCCAAGATAGTCCGGGGGGCACTACAGATACGCAGTATTTT.

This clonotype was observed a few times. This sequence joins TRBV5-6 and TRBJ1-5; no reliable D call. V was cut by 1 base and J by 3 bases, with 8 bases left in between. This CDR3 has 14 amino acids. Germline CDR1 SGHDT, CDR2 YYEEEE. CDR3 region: CASSLSEFNQPQHF. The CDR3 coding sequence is TGTGCCAGCAGCTTGTCAGAGTTCAATCAGCCCCAGCATTTT.

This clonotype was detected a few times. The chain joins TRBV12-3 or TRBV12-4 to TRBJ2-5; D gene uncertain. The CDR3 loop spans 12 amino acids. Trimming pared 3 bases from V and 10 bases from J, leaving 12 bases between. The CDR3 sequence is CASSFDSLVQYF. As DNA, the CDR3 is TGTGCCAGCAGTTTTGATTCTCTGGTCCAGTACTTC.

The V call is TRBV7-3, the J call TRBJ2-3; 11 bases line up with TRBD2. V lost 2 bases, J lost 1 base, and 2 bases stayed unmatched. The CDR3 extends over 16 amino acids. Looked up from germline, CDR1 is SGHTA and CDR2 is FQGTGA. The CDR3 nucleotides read TGTGCCAGCAGCTTAGGTAGCGGGGGGGGCACAGATACGCAGTATTTT. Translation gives CASSLGSGGGTDTQYF.

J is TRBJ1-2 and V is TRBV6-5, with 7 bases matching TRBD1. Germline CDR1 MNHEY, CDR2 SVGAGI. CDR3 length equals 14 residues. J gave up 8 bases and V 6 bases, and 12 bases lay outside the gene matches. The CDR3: CASRQLGQEGGYTF. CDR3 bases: TGTGCCAGCAGACAGTTAGGACAGGAGGGGGGCTACACCTTC.

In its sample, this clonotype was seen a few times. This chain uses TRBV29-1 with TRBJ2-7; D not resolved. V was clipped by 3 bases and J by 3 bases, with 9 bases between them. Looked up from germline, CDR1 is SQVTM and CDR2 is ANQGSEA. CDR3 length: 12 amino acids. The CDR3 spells CSVELNYYEQYF. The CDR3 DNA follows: TGCAGCGTTGAGCTCAACTACTACGAGCAGTACTTC.

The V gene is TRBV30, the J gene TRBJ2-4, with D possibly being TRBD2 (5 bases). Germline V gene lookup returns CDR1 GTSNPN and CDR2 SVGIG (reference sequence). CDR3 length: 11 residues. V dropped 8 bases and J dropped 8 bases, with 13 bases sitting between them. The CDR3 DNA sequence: TGTGCCGCCACTAGAAGGGACATTCAGTACTTC. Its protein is CAATRRDIQYF. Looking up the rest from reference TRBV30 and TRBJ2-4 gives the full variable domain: SQTIHQWPATLVQPVGSPLSLECTVEGTSNPNLYWYRQAAGRGLQLLFYSVGIGQISSEVPQNLSASRPQDRQFILSSKKLLLSDSGFYLCAATRRDIQYFGAGTRLSVL.

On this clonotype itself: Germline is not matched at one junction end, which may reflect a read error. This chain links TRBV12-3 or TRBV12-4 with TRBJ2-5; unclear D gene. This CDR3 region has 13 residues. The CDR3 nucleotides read TGTGCCAGCAGTTTATTGCGGCAAGGGACCCAGTACTTC. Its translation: CASSLLRQGTQYF.

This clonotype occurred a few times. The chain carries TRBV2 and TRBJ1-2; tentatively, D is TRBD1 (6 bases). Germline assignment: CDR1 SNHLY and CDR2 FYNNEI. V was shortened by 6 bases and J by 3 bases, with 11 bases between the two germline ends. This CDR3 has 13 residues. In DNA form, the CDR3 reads TGTGCCAGCAGCGACCAGGGGTACTATGGCTACACCTTC. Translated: CASSDQGYYGYTF.

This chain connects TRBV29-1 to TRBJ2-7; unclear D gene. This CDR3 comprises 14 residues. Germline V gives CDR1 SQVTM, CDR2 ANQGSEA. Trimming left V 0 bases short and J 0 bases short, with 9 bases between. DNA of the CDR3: TGCAGCGTTGAAGATCAGACAACCTCCTACGAGCAGTACTTC. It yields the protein CSVEDQTTSYEQYF.

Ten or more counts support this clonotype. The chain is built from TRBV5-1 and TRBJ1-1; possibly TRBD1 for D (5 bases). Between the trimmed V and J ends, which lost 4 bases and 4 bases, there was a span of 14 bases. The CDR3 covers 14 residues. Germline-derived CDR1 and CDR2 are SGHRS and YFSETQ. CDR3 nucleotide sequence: TGCGCCAGCAGCCCGGACACGCCCGGCACTGAAGCTTTCTTT. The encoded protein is CASSPDTPGTEAFF.

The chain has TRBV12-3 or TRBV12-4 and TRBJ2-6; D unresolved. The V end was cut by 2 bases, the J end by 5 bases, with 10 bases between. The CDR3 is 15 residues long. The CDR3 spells CASSLPSRRANVLTF. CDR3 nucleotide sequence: TGTGCCAGCAGTTTACCCAGCAGGCGGGCCAACGTCCTGACTTTC.

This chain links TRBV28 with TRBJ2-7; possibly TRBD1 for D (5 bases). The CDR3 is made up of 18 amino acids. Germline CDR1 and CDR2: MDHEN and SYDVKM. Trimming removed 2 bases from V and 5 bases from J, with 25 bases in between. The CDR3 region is CASSLNAAVGLIGNEQYF. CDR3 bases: TGTGCCAGCAGTTTAAACGCGGCAGTGGGGCTCATAGGGAACGAGCAGTACTTC.

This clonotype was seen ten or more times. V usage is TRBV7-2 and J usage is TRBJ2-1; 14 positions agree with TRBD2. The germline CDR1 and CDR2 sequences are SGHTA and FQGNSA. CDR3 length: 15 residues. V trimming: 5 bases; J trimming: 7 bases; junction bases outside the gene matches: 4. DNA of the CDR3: TGTGCCAGCAGCGCGGGACTAGCGGGGGCTAATGAGCAGTTCTTC. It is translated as CASSAGLAGANEQFF.

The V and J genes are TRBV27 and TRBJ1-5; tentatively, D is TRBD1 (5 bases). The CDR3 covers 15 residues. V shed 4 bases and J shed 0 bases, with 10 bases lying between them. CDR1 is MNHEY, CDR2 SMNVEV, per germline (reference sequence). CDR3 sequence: CASSYGGYSNQPQHF. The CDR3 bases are TGTGCCAGCAGTTATGGGGGATATAGCAATCAGCCCCAGCATTTT.

The CDR3 bases are TGTGCCAGCAGTGCCGTAACCTACGAGCAGTACTTC. Amino acid sequence: CASSAVTYEQYF. The V call is TRBV6-2 or TRBV6-3, the J call TRBJ2-7; unclear D gene. Germline CDR1 and CDR2: MNHEY and SVGEGT. This CDR3 comprises 12 residues. Trimming pared 5 bases from V and 2 bases from J, leaving 7 bases between.

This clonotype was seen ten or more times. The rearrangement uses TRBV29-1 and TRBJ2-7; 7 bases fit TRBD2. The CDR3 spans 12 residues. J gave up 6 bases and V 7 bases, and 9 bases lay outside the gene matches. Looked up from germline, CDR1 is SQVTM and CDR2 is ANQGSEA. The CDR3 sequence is CSAGAGEGEQYF. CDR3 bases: TGCAGCGCCGGGGCGGGGGAAGGCGAGCAGTACTTC.

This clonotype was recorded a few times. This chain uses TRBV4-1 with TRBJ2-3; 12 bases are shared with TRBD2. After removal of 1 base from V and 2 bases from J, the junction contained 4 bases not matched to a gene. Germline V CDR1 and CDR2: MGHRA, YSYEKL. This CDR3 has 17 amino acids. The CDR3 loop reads CASSQGLAGVLTDTQYF. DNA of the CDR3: TGCGCCAGCAGCCAAGGACTAGCGGGGGTACTCACAGATACGCAGTATTTT.